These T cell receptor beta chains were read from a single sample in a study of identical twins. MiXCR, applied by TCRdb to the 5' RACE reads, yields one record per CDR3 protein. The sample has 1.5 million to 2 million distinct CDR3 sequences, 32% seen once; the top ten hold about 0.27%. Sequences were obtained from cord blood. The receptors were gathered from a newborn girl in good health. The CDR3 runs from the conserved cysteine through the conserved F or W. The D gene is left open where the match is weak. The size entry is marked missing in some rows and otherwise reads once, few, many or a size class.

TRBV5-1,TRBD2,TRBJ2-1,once,TGCGCCAGCAGCTTGGCCCCGGGACTAGCCGGCAATGAGCAGTTCTTC,CASSLAPGLAGNEQFF
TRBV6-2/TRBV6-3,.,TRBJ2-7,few,TGTGCCAGCAGCCCCCCGCTCCCCAGCTCCTACGAGCAGTACTTC,CASSPPLPSSYEQYF
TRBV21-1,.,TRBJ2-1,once,TGTGCCAGCAGCAAACAGAGGGAGGAGACCCAGTTCTTC,CASSKQREETQFF
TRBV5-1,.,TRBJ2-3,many,TGCGCCAGCAGCCCCACTTTTGCCCTCCCAGATACGCAGTATTTT,CASSPTFALPDTQYF
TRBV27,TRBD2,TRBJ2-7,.,TGTGCCAGCAGTTCCCCTATGGGTAGCGGGGGGCATAACAATGAGCAGTACTTC,CASSSPMGSGGHNNEQYF
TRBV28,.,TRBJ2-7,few,TGTGCCAGCAGTTTCTGGGGGGCATACGAGCAGTACTTC,CASSFWGAYEQYF
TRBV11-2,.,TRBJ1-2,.,TGTGCCAGCAGCTTAGATTCTCAGGGGACCATCACCTTC,CASSLDSQGTITF
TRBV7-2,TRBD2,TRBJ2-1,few,TGTGCCAGCAGCTCGGGACTACCCTTGAATGAGCAGTTCTTC,CASSSGLPLNEQFF
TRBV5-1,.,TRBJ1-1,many,TGTGCCAGCAGCTTACAGGGGAACACTGAAGCTTTCTTT,CASSLQGNTEAFF
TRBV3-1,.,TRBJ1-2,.,TGTGCCAGCAGCCTTCTCTTGACAGGTGGCTACACCTTC,CASSLLLTGGYTF
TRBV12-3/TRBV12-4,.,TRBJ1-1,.,TGTGCCACCGCGGAGGACACTGAAGCTTTCTTT,CATAEDTEAFF
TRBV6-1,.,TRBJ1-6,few,TGTGCCAGCAGTGAGATGGAGAATTCACCCCTCCACTTT,CASSEMENSPLHF
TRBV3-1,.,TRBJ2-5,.,TGTGCCAGCAGCCAAGATCGTATTTTGGGGGTAAGGGAGACCCAGTACTTC,CASSQDRILGVRETQYF
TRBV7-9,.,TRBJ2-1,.,TGTGCCAGCAGCTTTATGGGGGGCCCTTCGGAGCAGTTCTTC,CASSFMGGPSEQFF
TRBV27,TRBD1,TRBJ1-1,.,TGTGCCAGCAGTTTAAAGACAGGGTTGAACACTGAAGCTTTCTTT,CASSLKTGLNTEAFF
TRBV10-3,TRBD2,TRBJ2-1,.,TGTGCCATCAGGGGGACTAGCGGGATCGATGAGCAGTTCTTC,CAIRGTSGIDEQFF
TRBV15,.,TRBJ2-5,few,TGTGCCACCAGCAGAGGGTCATTGACGGCAATCCAAGAGACCCAGTACTTC,CATSRGSLTAIQETQYF
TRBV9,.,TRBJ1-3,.,TGTGCCAGCAGCGAGAGGCCCGGGGGCGGAAACACCATATATTTT,CASSERPGGGNTIYF
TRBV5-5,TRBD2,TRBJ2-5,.,TGTGCCAGCAGCTTGGTGCCTAGCGGGAGAGTTGGAGAGACCCAGTACTTC,CASSLVPSGRVGETQYF
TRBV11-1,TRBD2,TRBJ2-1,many,TGTGCCAGCAGGGGTTCTGGACTAGCGGTCCTCAATGAGCAGTTCTTC,CASRGSGLAVLNEQFF
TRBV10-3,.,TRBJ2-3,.,TGTGCCATCAGTGAGCCCCCGGGTAGCGACGCTACAGATACGCAGTATTTT,CAISEPPGSDATDTQYF
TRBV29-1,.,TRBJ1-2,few,TGCAGCGTTGCGGGGGGGGCGCCCTATGGCTACACCTTC,CSVAGGAPYGYTF
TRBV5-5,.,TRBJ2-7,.,TGTGCCAGCAGCTTGGCTTGGGGGAGTTCCTACAATGAGCAGTACTTC,CASSLAWGSSYNEQYF
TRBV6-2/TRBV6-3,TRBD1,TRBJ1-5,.,TGTGCCAGCAGTTACTCGATCAGGACAGGGAGCAATCAGCCCCAGCATTTT,CASSYSIRTGSNQPQHF
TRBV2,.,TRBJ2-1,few,TGTGCCAGCAGTACCGACCGGGACTGGACCTACAATGAGCAGTTCTTC,CASSTDRDWTYNEQFF
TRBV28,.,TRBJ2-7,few,TGTGCCAGCAGTTCCCCCATCAGGGCTCGACCCCCCTACGAGCAGTACTTC,CASSSPIRARPPYEQYF
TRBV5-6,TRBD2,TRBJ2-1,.,TGTGCCAGCAGCTTGGGGCGGGAGTACTCCTACAATGAGCAGTTCTTC,CASSLGREYSYNEQFF
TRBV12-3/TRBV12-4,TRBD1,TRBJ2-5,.,TGTGCCGGCAGTCAGACAGGGCCCTACGAGACCCAGTACTTC,CAGSQTGPYETQYF
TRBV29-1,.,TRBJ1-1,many,TGCAGCGTTGAACAGGGGAGCACTGAAGCTTTCTTT,CSVEQGSTEAFF
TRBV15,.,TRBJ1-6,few,TGTGCCACCAGCAGAGAGCGGGGTTGGGGGTCCTCACCCCTCCACTTT,CATSRERGWGSSPLHF
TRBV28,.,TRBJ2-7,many,TGTGCCAGCAGCAGGCGGTACGAGCAGTACTTC,CASSRRYEQYF
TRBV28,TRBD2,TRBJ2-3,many,TGTGCCAGCAGTTTTTACCCCATGACTAGCGGGAGTAGCGCAGATACGCAGTATTTT,CASSFYPMTSGSSADTQYF
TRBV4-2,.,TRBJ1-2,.,TGTGCCAGCAGCCAAGATCGTCCGGGGAACTATGGCTACACCTTC,CASSQDRPGNYGYTF
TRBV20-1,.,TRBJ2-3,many,TGCAGTGCTCGTGACCACACAGATACGCAGTATTTT,CSARDHTDTQYF
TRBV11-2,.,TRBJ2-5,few,TGTGCCAGCAGCTCCCTTCGGGGGACTGGGGAGACCCAGTACTTC,CASSSLRGTGETQYF
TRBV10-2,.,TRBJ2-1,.,TGCGCCAGCAGTGAGACAATGAGGACCAATGAGCAGTTCTTC,CASSETMRTNEQFF
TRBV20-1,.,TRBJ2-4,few,TGCAGTCGCAGCCTAGCCGGTGTAACGGCCAAAAACATTCAGTACTTC,CSRSLAGVTAKNIQYF
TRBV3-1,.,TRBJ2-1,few,TGTGCCAGCAGCCAGGGACTCTTAGCCTACAATGAGCAGTTCTTC,CASSQGLLAYNEQFF
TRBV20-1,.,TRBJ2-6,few,TGCAGTGCTAATGTGGGTGCTGGGGCCAACGTCCTGACTTTC,CSANVGAGANVLTF
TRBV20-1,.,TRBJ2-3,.,TGCAGTGCGCCCCGGGACGGCACGCAGTATTTT,CSAPRDGTQYF
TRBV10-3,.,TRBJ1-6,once,TGTGCCATCAGTGAGTCGTCCCTCTACCTCCACTTT,CAISESSLYLHF
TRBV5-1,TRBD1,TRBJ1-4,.,TGCGCCAGCAGCTGGACAGGGAGGGATGAAAAACTGTTTTTT,CASSWTGRDEKLFF
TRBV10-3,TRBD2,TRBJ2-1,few,TGTGCCATCAGTGCGGGACTAGCGGGAAGGAATGAGCAGTTCTTC,CAISAGLAGRNEQFF
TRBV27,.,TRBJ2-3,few,TGTGCCAGCAGTTTATCAGGGGCTAGCGCAGATACGCAGTATTTT,CASSLSGASADTQYF
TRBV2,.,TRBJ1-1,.,TGTGCCAGCAGTGAACGCAGCCCGGAAGCTTTCTTT,CASSERSPEAFF
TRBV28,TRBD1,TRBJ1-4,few,TGTGCCAGCAGTTTATTGAGACAGGGGAATGAAAAACTGTTTTTT,CASSLLRQGNEKLFF
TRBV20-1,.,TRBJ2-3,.,TGCAGTGCTAGAGGGACAGCAAGAAGCACAGATACGCAGTATTTT,CSARGTARSTDTQYF
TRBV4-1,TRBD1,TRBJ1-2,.,TGCGCCAGCGGCCAAGATCCCCCTGGACAGGGAAACTATGGCTACACCTTC,CASGQDPPGQGNYGYTF
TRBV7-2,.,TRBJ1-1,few,TGTGCCAGCAGCTTTGCAGGGGTTACTGAAGCTTTCTTT,CASSFAGVTEAFF
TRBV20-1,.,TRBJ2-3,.,TGCAGTGCTTGCTTCAGGGGAATGGGCACAGATACGCAGTATTTT,CSACFRGMGTDTQYF
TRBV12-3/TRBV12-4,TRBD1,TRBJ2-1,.,TGTGCCAGCAGTTTGACAGGGATCTCCAATGAGCAGTTCTTC,CASSLTGISNEQFF
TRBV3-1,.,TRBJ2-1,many,TGTGCCAGCAGCCAAGAGGGGAACAGAAAGAATGAGCAGTTCTTC,CASSQEGNRKNEQFF
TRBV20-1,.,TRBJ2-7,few,TGCAGTGCTAGTTCGGGCCGCAGCTCCTACGAGCAGTACTTC,CSASSGRSSYEQYF
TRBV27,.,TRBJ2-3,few,TGTGCCAGCAGTGTTAGGGTTTTGGGCGCACCTAGCACAGATACGCAGTATTTT,CASSVRVLGAPSTDTQYF